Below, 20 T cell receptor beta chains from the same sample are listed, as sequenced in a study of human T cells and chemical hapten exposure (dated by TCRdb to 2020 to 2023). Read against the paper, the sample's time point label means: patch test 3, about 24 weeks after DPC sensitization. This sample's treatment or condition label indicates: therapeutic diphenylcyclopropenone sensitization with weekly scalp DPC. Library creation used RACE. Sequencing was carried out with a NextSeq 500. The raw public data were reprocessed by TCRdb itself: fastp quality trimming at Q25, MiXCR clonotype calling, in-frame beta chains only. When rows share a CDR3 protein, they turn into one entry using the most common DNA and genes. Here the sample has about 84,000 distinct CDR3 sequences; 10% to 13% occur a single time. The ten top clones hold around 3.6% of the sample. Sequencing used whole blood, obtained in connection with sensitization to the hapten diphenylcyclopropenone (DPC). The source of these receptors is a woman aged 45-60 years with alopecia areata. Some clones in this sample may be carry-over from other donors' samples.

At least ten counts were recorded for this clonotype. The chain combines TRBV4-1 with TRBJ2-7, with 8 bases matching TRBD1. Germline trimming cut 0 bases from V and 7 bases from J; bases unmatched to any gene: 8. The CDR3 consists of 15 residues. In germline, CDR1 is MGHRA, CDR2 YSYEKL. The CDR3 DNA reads TGCGCCAGCAGCCAAGAACGGCAGGGGGCAAGGGAGCAGTACTTC. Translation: CASSQERQGAREQYF.

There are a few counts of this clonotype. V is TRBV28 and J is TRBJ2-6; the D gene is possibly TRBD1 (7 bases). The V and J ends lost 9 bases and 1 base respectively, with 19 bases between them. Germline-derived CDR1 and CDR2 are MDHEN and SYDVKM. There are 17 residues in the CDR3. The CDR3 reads CASTVWDSGSGANVLTF. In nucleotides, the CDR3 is TGTGCCAGTACAGTATGGGACAGCGGGTCTGGGGCCAACGTCCTGACTTTC.

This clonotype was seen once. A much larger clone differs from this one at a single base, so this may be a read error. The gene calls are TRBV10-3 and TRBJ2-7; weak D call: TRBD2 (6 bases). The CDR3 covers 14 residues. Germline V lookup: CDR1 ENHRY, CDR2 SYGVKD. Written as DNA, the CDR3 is TGTGCCATCAGTGGGTTCGGGGACTCCTACGTGCAGTACTTC. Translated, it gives CAISGFGDSYVQYF.

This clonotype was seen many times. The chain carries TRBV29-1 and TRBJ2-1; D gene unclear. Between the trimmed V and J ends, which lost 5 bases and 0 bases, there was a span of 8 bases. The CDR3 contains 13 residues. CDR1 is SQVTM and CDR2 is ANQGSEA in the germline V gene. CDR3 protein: CSVRHPSYNEQFF. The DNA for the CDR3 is TGCAGCGTTCGGCACCCCTCCTACAATGAGCAGTTCTTC.

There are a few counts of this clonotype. DNA for the CDR3: TGCGCCAGCAGCTCCATGACTAGCTCCGGCACAGATACGCAGTATTTT. Its protein product is CASSSMTSSGTDTQYF. V and J are TRBV5-1 and TRBJ2-3, with 7 positions matching TRBD2. Trimming at V came to 3 bases and at J to 1 base, leaving 8 bases not matched to a gene. The CDR3 extends over 16 amino acids. Germline V lookup: CDR1 SGHRS, CDR2 YFSETQ.

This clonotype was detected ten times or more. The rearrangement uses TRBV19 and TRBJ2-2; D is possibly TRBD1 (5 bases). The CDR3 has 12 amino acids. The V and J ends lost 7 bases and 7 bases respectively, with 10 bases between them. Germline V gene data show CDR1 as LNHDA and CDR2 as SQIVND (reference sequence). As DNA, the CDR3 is TGTGCCAGTACCCAGGGCAGCGGGGAGCTGTTTTTT. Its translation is CASTQGSGELFF.

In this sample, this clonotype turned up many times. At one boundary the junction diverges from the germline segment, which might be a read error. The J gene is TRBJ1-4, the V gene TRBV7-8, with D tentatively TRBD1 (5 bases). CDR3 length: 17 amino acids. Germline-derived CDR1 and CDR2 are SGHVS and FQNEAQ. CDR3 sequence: CASNLRHNRGANEKLFF. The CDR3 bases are TGTGCCAGCAACTTAAGACATAACCGGGGGGCTAATGAAAAACTGTTTTTT.

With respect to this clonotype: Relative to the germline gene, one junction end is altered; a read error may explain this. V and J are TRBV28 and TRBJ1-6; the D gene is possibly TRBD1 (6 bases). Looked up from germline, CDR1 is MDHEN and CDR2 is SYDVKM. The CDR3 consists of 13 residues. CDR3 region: CASSFDQGRRLHF. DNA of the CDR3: TGTGCCAGCAGTTTCGACCAGGGGCGTCGCCTCCATTTT.

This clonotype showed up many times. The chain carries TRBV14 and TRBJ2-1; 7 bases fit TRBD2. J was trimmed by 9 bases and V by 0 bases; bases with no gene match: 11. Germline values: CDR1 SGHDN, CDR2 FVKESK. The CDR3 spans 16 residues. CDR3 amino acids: CASSQDGGTTRGEQFF. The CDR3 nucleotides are TGTGCCAGCAGCCAAGATGGAGGGACTACCCGGGGTGAGCAGTTCTTC.

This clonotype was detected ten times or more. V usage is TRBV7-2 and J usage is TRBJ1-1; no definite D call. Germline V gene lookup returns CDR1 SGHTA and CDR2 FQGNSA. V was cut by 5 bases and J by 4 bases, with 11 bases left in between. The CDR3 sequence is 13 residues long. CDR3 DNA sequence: TGTGCCAGCAGCCAAGGGTTTTTCACTGAAGCTTTCTTT. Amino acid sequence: CASSQGFFTEAFF.

The CDR3 protein is CASSLIGRRNEKLFF. The CDR3 DNA reads as TGTGCCAGCAGTTTAATTGGGCGGCGTAATGAAAAACTGTTTTTT. The V and J genes are TRBV28 and TRBJ1-4; D not certain. The CDR3 runs to 15 residues. The germline V and J ends were trimmed by 2 bases and 4 bases, with 11 bases remaining between them. Germline-derived CDR1 and CDR2 are MDHEN and SYDVKM.

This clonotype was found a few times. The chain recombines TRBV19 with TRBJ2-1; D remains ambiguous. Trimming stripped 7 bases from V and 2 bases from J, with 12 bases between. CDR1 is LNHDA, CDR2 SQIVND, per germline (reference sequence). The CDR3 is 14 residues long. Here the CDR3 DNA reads TGTGCCAGTAACGCGAGGAGTGCCTACAATGAGCAGTTCTTC. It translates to CASNARSAYNEQFF.

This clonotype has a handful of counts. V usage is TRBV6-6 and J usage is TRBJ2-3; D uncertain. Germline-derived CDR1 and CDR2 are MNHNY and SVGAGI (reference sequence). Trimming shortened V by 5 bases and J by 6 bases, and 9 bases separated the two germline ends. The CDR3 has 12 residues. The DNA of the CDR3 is TGTGCCAGCAGTAACGAGGTTGATACGCAGTATTTT. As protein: CASSNEVDTQYF.

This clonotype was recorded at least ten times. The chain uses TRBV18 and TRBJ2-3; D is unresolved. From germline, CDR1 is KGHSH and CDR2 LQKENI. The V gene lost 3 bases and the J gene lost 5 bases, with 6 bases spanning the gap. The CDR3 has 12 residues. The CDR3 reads CASSPLGDTQYF. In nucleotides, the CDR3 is TGTGCCAGCTCACCCCTTGGAGATACGCAGTATTTT.

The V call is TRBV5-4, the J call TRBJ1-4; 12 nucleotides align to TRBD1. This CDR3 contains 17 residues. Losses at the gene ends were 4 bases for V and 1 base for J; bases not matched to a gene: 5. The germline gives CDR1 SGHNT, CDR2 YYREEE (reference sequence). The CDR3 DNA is TGTGCCAGCAGCCCGGGACAGGGGGCGAGAACTAATGAAAAACTGTTTTTT. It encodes CASSPGQGARTNEKLFF.

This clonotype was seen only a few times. In DNA, the CDR3 is TGTGCCAGCAGCCATCGCACAGGGAACACTGAAGCTTTCTTT. This sequence encodes CASSHRTGNTEAFF. The J gene is TRBJ1-1, the V gene TRBV16; D might be TRBD1 (5 bases). The CDR3 sequence is 14 residues long. V was clipped by 3 bases and J by 1 base, with 9 bases between them. Germline-derived CDR1 and CDR2 are KGHSY and FQNENV.

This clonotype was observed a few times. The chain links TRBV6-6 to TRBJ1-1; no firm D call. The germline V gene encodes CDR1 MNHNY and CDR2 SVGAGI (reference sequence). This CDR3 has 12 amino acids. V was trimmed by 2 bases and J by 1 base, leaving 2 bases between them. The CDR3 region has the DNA TGTGCCAGCAGTTACGCGAACACTGAAGCTTTCTTT. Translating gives CASSYANTEAFF.

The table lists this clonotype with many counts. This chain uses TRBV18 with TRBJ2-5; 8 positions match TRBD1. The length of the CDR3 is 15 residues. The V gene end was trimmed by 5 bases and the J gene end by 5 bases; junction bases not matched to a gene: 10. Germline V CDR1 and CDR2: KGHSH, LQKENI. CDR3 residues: CASSSRTGSGETQYF. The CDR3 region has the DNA TGTGCCAGCTCAAGCCGGACAGGGTCAGGGGAGACCCAGTACTTC.

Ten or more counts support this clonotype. The CDR3 nucleotides are TGCAGCGTCTCCTATTCCGGGACAGGGGTTACTGAAGCTTTCTTT. Translating gives CSVSYSGTGVTEAFF. The rearrangement joins TRBV29-1 to TRBJ1-1, with TRBD1 matching 10 bases. V was pared by 6 bases and J by 5 bases, with 12 bases of the junction left unmatched. The CDR3 contains 15 residues. CDR1 is SQVTM, CDR2 ANQGSEA, per germline. Based on the CDR3 plus reference TRBV29-1 and TRBJ1-1, the full variable domain is SAVISQKPSRDICQRGTSLTIQCQVDSQVTMMFWYRQQPGQSLTLIATANQGSEATYESGFVIDKFPISRPNLTFSTLTVSNMSPEDSSIYLCSVSYSGTGVTEAFFGQGTRLTVV.

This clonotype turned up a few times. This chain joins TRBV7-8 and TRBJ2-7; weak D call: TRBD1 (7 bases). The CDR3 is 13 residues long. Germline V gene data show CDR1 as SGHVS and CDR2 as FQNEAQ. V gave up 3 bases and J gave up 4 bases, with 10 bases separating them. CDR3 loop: CASSFGGQYEQYF. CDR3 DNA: TGTGCCAGCAGCTTCGGGGGACAGTACGAGCAGTACTTC.